This T cell receptor (beta chain) was sequenced in a study of T cells in localized non-small cell lung cancer. Using immunoSEQ multiplex PCR, the repertoire was profiled, and TCRdb retains in-frame clones only, with some absent. The sample carries around 20,000 clones, 91% recorded once. The clonotype was recovered from a woman aged 35 to 70 with stage I lung adenocarcinoma. The starting material was peripheral blood, obtained before any cancer treatment.

CDR3 sequence reads: CASTTTGAGELFF. CDR3 in DNA: TGTGCCAGCACTACAACAGGGGCCGGGGAGCTGTTTTTT. The V and J genes are TRBV2 and TRBJ2-2; the match to TRBD1 covers 7 bases. The germline gives CDR1 SNHLY, CDR2 FYNNEI. With 7 bases clipped from V and 6 bases from J, the junction kept 5 bases outside the gene matches. The CDR3 has 13 residues.